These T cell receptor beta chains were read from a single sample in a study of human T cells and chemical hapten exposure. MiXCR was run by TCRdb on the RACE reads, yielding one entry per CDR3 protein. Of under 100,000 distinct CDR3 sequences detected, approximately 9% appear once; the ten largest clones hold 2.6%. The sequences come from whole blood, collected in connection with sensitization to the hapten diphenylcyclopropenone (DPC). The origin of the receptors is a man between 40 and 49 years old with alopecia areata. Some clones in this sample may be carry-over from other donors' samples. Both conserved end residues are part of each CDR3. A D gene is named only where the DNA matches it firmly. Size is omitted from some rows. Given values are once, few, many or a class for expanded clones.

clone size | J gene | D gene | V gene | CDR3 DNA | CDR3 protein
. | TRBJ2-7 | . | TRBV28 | TGTGCCAGCACCAGGCTTCCCTACGAGCAGTACTTC | CASTRLPYEQYF
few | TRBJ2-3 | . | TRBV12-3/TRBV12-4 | TGTGCCAGCACCCCGGGACAATCTAGCACAGATACGCAGTATTTT | CASTPGQSSTDTQYF
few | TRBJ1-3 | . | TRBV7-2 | TGTGCCAGCAGCCAAGAGGGAAACTCTGGAAACACCATATATTTT | CASSQEGNSGNTIYF
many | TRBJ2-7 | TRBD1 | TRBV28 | TGTGCCAGCAGTTCCGCCGGGACAGAAACCTACGAGCAGTACTTC | CASSSAGTETYEQYF
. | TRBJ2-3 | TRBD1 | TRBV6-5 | TGTGCCAGCAGTCTGGACAGGGTAGTAGATACGCAGTATTTT | CASSLDRVVDTQYF
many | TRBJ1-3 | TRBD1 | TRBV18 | TGTGCCAGCTCATCGCCGGGACAGAGCTCTGGAAACACCATATATTTT | CASSSPGQSSGNTIYF
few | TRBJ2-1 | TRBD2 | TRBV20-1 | TGCAGTGCTAGCGGCCTAGCGGTCTACAATGAGCAGTTCTTC | CSASGLAVYNEQFF
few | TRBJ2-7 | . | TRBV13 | TGTGCCAGCAGCAGCTGGAGGGGTAGCTCCTACGAGCAGTACTTC | CASSSWRGSSYEQYF
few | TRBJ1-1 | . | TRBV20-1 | TGCAGTGCTAGAGGGACGTGGGTGAACACTGAAGCTTTCTTT | CSARGTWVNTEAFF
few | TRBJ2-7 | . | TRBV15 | TGTGCCACCAGCAGATCGATGACAGGAGGATCCTACGAGCAGTACTTC | CATSRSMTGGSYEQYF
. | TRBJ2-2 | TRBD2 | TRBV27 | TGTGCCACTACTACCGGGACTAGCGGCTCCCATAGGCCCGGGGAGCTGTTTTTT | CATTTGTSGSHRPGELFF
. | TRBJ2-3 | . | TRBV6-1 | TGTGCCAGCAGTCCTGGAACCTTTAGGTATTTT | CASSPGTFRYF
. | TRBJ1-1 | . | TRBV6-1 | TGTGCCAGCAACCTTATGGACCTCATCACTGAAGCTTTCTTT | CASNLMDLITEAFF
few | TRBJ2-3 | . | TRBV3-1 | TGTGCCAGCAGCCATCGGCCCCTCGAGAACACAGATACGCAGTATTTT | CASSHRPLENTDTQYF
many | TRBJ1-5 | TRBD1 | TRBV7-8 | TGTGCCAGCAGCTTACCGGGACAGCTAAATCAGCCCCAGCATTTT | CASSLPGQLNQPQHF
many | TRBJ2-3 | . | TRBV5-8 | TGTGCCAGCAGGACAGCTGTAATGACAGATACGCAGTATTTT | CASRTAVMTDTQYF
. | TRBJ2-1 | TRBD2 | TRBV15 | TGTGCCACCAGCAGAGATCGGGCGGGAGGGCCTGGTGAGCAGTTCTTC | CATSRDRAGGPGEQFF
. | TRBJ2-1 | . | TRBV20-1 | TGCAGTGCTAGGCGAATAGGGGGGGGGACCTACAATGAGCAGTTCTTC | CSARRIGGGTYNEQFF
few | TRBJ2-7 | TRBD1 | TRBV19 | TGTGCCAGTAGTATACCGAGATCCGGGACAGCGACTTCCTACGAGCAGTACTTC | CASSIPRSGTATSYEQYF
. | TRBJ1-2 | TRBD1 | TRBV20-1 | TGCAGTGCTCCGGACAGGCGGGGTGGCTACACCTTC | CSAPDRRGGYTF
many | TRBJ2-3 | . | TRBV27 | TGTGCCAGCAGTTTAGGGTCTAAAACAGGGCCAGATACGCAGTATTTT | CASSLGSKTGPDTQYF
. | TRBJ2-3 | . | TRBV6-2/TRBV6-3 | TGTGCCAGCAGTTCGACGTATAGCGTAACAAGGTCGGATACGCAGTATTTT | CASSSTYSVTRSDTQYF
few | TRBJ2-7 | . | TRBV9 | TGTGCCAGCAGCGGGTTGGACTACGAGCAGTACTTC | CASSGLDYEQYF
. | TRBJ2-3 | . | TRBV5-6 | TGTGCCAGCAGCTTGGCCGCATACACAGATACGCAGTATTTT | CASSLAAYTDTQYF
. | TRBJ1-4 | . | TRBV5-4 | TGTGCCAGCAGCGGACAAAATAATGAAAAACTGTTTTTT | CASSGQNNEKLFF
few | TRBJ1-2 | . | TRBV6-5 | TGTGCCAGCAGCCGAAGCGGGAACTATGGCTACACCTTC | CASSRSGNYGYTF
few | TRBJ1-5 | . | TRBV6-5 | TGTGCCAGCGGGAGGCAACCGAATCAGCCCCAGCATTTT | CASGRQPNQPQHF
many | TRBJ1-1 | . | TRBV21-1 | TGTGCCAGCAGCGAAGGACAGACCATGAACACTGAAGCTTTCTTT | CASSEGQTMNTEAFF
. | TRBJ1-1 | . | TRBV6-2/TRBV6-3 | TGTGCCAGCCGATATTGGACAAACACTGAAGCTTTCTTT | CASRYWTNTEAFF
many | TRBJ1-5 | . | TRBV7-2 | TGTGCCAGCAGCTGGGTTCCTAACAATCAGCCCCAGCATTTT | CASSWVPNNQPQHF
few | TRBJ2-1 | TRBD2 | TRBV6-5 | TGTGCCAGCAGTTATAGGGTAAACGCGGGAGGCGAGATAGGTGAGCAGTTCTTC | CASSYRVNAGGEIGEQFF
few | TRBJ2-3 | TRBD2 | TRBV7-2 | TGTGCCAGCAGCTTAGTTCGTGCTAGCGGGCTTAGCACAGATACGCAGTATTTT | CASSLVRASGLSTDTQYF
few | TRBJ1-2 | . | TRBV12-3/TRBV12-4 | TGTGCCAGCAGTCGGAGCGGCTATGGCTACACCTTC | CASSRSGYGYTF
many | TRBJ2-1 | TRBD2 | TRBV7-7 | TGTGCTAGCAGCTTAGCGGGAAGGTACAATGAGCAGTTCTTC | CASSLAGRYNEQFF
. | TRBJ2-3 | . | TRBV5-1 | TGCGCCAGCAGCTTGGTCCGGGGGTTTGGGACAGATACGCAGTATTTT | CASSLVRGFGTDTQYF
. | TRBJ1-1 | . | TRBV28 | TGTGCCAGCAGTCCACACTCATTTATCACTGAAGCTTTCTTT | CASSPHSFITEAFF
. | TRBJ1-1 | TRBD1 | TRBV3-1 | TGTGCCAGCAGCCTAACACAGGGGGTTGGTGAAGCTTTCTTT | CASSLTQGVGEAFF
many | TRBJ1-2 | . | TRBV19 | TGTGCCAGTAGTTTTCTCGGCCCTTCAGGTTCCAACTATGGCTACACCTTC | CASSFLGPSGSNYGYTF
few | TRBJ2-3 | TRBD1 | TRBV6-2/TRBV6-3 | TGTGCCAGCAGGGACAGGGCGCTTTGGGATACGCAGTATTTT | CASRDRALWDTQYF
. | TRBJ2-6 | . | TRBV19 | TGTGCAAGCAAAGGTACGGTAGCCAACGTCCTGACTTTC | CASKGTVANVLTF
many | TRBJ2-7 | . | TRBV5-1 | TGCGCCAGCAGCTTCCGGGACGGGGGCTACGAGCAGTACTTC | CASSFRDGGYEQYF
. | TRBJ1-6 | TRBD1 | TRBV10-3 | TGTGCCATCAGTGCGGGACAGGATAATTCACCCCTCCACTTT | CAISAGQDNSPLHF
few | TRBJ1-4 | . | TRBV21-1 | TGTGCCAGCAGCAGGAGGACAGCCGCAACTAATGAAAAACTGTTTTTT | CASSRRTAATNEKLFF
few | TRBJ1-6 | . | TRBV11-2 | TGTGCCAGCAGCTTACAGGGGTTGTTTGTATCCCTCCACTTT | CASSLQGLFVSLHF
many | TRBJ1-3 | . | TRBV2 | TGTGCCAGCAGTGCCTTGAGGAACTCTGGAAACACCATATATTTT | CASSALRNSGNTIYF
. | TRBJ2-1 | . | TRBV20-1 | TGCAGTGCTAGAGACCCATCTCTAGCTTACAATGAGCAGTTCTTC | CSARDPSLAYNEQFF
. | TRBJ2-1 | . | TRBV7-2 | TGTGCCAGCAGCTTACTGGAGTACAATGAGCAGTTCTTC | CASSLLEYNEQFF
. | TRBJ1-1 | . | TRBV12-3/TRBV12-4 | TGTGCCAGCAGTTTAGCGCGGCGGGAAGCTTTCTTT | CASSLARREAFF
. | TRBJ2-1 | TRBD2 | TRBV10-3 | TGTGCCATCAGTGGTGACGCGGGAGGGTCATACAATGAGCAGTTCTTC | CAISGDAGGSYNEQFF
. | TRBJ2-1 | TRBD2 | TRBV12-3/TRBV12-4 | TGTGCCAGCAGCGGGACTAGCGGGAGCAATGAGCAGTTCTTC | CASSGTSGSNEQFF
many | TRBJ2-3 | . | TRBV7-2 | TGTGCCAGCAGCTTAGTTCTCACAGATACGCAGTATTTT | CASSLVLTDTQYF
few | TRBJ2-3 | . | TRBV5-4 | TGTGCCAGCAGCGCTCCGACGGGCACAGATACGCAGTATTTT | CASSAPTGTDTQYF
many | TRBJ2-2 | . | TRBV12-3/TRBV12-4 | TGTGCCAGCAGTTTCGAGCTTCTTGGTCCCGGGGAGCTGTTTTTT | CASSFELLGPGELFF
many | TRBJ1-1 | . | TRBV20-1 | TGCAGTGCTAGTTTTCGGATGAACACTGAAGCTTTCTTT | CSASFRMNTEAFF
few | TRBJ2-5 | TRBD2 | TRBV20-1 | TGCAGTCCCTGGGGGGGGGAAGAGACCCAGTACTTC | CSPWGGEETQYF
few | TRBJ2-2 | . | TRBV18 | TGTGCCAGCTCCCCCTTTGACACCGGGGAGCTGTTTTTT | CASSPFDTGELFF
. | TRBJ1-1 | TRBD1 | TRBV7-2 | TGTGCCAGCAGCTTCAGACAGGGGGCTGAAGCTTTCTTT | CASSFRQGAEAFF